This T cell receptor (beta chain) was captured in a study of OX40 agonist ivuxolimab in advanced cancers. With respect to the entire study: The costimulatory receptor OX40 (CD134) was targeted by ivuxolimab, a fully human IgG2 agonistic monoclonal antibody. Intravenous ivuxolimab was administered to patients every 2 weeks at six dose levels: 0.01, 0.1, 0.3, 1.5, 3 and 10 mg/kg. Of the approximately 54 patients in dose escalation, about 20 had hepatocellular carcinoma, approximately 15 had melanoma, 9 had renal cell carcinoma and 9 had head and neck cancer. The dose-escalation cohort was over 70% male with a mean age of around 64 years, ranging from roughly 20 to 80. Prior anti-PD-1, anti-PD-L1 or anti-CTLA-4 therapy was permitted, and checkpoint inhibitors had been received by less than 45% of dose-escalation patients. Partial responses were achieved by three dose-escalation patients, of whom one had hepatocellular carcinoma and two had cutaneous melanoma. Peripheral TCRbeta sequencing aimed to test whether ivuxolimab altered TCR sequence diversity and caused clonal T-cell expansion. The paper describes the monotherapy dose-escalation part (N ≈ 50 patients) of the phase I trial of ivuxolimab. Overall study results and their limits: In partial responders in the 0.1-3.0 mg/kg groups, normalized peripheral clonal expansion was found to be among the lowest, especially among CD8+ T cells. Which antigens the clonally expanded peripheral T cells were specific for was not determined. After ivuxolimab, CD8+ T cells had more expanded clones than CD4+ T cells on average. At doses from 0.1 to 3.0 mg/kg, clonal expansion was seen in both CD4+ and CD8+ blood T cells between baseline and week 6. Low levels of normalized T-cell clonal expansion were also seen in some patients who did not respond.

The trial excluded patients who had a history of autoimmune disease or who were on systemic immunosuppression. Peripheral blood for TCR sequencing was collected from all dose cohorts at baseline, on cycle 4 day 1, and on cycle 7 day 1. The samples were drawn from a first-in-human, open-label, multicenter phase I dose-escalation trial of ivuxolimab. Adults with locally advanced or metastatic melanoma, renal cell, hepatocellular, or head and neck squamous cell carcinoma were enrolled in the trial. Before TCR sequencing, CD4+ T cells and CD8+ T cells from peripheral blood were sorted into separate populations. Note on this clone: Its antigen has not been determined. The record has no base qualities; no much larger clone is one base away.

Genomic DNA was isolated from the sorted cells so that the TCRbeta CDR3 region could be sequenced. TCRbeta CDR3 regions were sequenced using the immunoSEQ Assay. Drawn from immuneACCESS, this table holds only the in-frame rearrangements with V and J called that TCRdb kept. Clones are partly lost; checked studies trace under half to an unresolved V gene and leave the rest unexplained. The sample profile shows about 150,000 clones; 94% of them were found once. The ten largest clones take up 0.3% to 0.35% of the sample. Taken from cysteine to phenylalanine, the CDR3 has 13 residues. The entry retains the CDR3 DNA only, 39 bases that are in frame from base 1. V lost 6 bases and J lost 6 bases; the stretch between them is 12 bases long. Sequences MDHEN (CDR1) and SYDVKM (CDR2) are obtained from the germline V gene.

Sequenced material: CD4+ or CD8+ T cells sorted from blood, taken in a trial of the OX40 agonist ivuxolimab. The chain employs TRBV28 and TRBJ1-5; possibly the D gene is TRBD1, per 5 matching bases. The source is an adult with an advanced solid tumor such as melanoma, head and neck, liver or kidney cancer. CDR3 loop: CASRPAGTQPQHF. The nucleotides read TGTGCCAGCAGGCCCGCGGGGACTCAGCCCCAGCATTTT.